The 10 T cell receptor beta chains presented below share a single source sample, sequenced in a study of T cell responses to AZD1222 COVID-19 vaccine (dated by TCRdb to the early 2020s). The meaning of the sample's time point label: baseline before first vaccination. The library was generated by the immunoSEQ multiplex PCR assay. Here the immuneACCESS table is served through TCRdb, limited to in-frame sequences with V and J called. Missing clones are a known gap in these copies; in checked studies unresolved V genes cover under half, and the rest lacks a known reason. The sample has 100,000 to 150,000 clones on record, approximately 90% of them singletons. The ten largest account for 6.9% of the sample. The input for sequencing was peripheral blood, taken on day 0 of AZD1222 vaccination. The receptor source for this set is an adult in good health.

The CDR3 sequence: CASSAGQGGEKLFF. CDR3 sequence (DNA): TGTGCCAGCAGCGCCGGACAGGGAGGAGAAAAACTGTTTTTT. The chain carries TRBV6-5 and TRBJ1-4; TRBD1 aligns across 8 bases. Per germline, CDR1 MNHEY and CDR2 SVGAGI. The CDR3 sequence is 14 residues long. V shed 6 bases, J shed 8 bases, and the junction held 8 bases outside the gene matches.

The chain employs TRBV6-5 and TRBJ1-2, with 7 bases identical to TRBD1. J was trimmed by 4 bases and V by 0 bases; bases with no gene match: 2. CDR3 length: 14 residues. Germline V gene lookup returns CDR1 MNHEY and CDR2 SVGAGI. The CDR3 sequence is CASSYSAGGYGYTF. The CDR3 coding sequence is TGTGCCAGCAGTTACTCAGCAGGGGGCTATGGCTACACCTTC.

The genes are TRBV9 and TRBJ2-3, with TRBD2 identical over 7 bases. Germline assignment: CDR1 SGDLS and CDR2 YYNGEE. The CDR3 length is 17 residues. V gave up 4 bases and J gave up 6 bases; unmatched junction bases: 17. CDR3 coding DNA: TGTGCCAGCAGCCTCCTTGGCGGGAGACCGAACCAGGATACGCAGTATTTT. The encoded protein is CASSLLGGRPNQDTQYF.

The V and J genes are TRBV5-8 and TRBJ1-5, with D tentatively TRBD1 (6 bases). The CDR3 runs 15 residues. The germline V gene encodes CDR1 SGHTS and CDR2 YDEGEE. With 4 bases removed from V and 5 bases from J, the gap between germline ends came to 16 bases. The CDR3 loop is CASSDGQSEYQPQHF. Here the CDR3 DNA reads TGTGCCAGCAGCGATGGACAGAGCGAGTATCAGCCCCAGCATTTT.

This chain links TRBV7-8 with TRBJ2-1; TRBD2 agrees at 14 bases. The germline V gene has CDR1 SGHVS and CDR2 FQNEAQ. V lost 4 bases to trimming and J lost 9 bases; unmatched junction nucleotides: 5. This CDR3 is built from 15 residues. CDR3 region: CASSSRTSGGFEQFF. In DNA form, the CDR3 reads TGTGCCAGCAGCTCGAGGACTAGCGGGGGGTTTGAGCAGTTCTTC.

The rearrangement joins TRBV5-8 to TRBJ1-3; no clear D gene. Trimming cost V 0 bases and J 0 bases, with 7 bases left between them. Per germline, CDR1 SGHTS and CDR2 YDEGEE. The CDR3 is 15 amino acids. The CDR3 DNA sequence: TGTGCCAGCAGCTTGGCTATCAACTCTGGAAACACCATATATTTT. Amino acid sequence: CASSLAINSGNTIYF. The full variable domain, with the rest looked up from reference TRBV5-8 and TRBJ1-3, is EAGVTQSPTHLIKTRGQQATLRCSPISGHTSVYWYQQALGLGLQFLLWYDEGEERNRGNFPPRFSGRQFPNYSSELNVNALELEDSALYLCASSLAINSGNTIYFGEGSWLTVV.

The chain couples TRBV5-8 to TRBJ2-1, with 15 bases fitting TRBD2. The CDR3 is made up of 15 amino acids. V shed 2 bases and J 7 bases; nucleotides not matched to a gene: 1. In germline, CDR1 is SGHTS, CDR2 YDEGEE. The CDR3 DNA reads TGTGCCAGCAGCTTAGGACTAGCGGGGGGGAATGAGCAGTTCTTC. Translated: CASSLGLAGGNEQFF. The complete variable domain, with remaining parts taken from reference TRBV5-8 and TRBJ2-1, reads EAGVTQSPTHLIKTRGQQATLRCSPISGHTSVYWYQQALGLGLQFLLWYDEGEERNRGNFPPRFSGRQFPNYSSELNVNALELEDSALYLCASSLGLAGGNEQFFGPGTRLTVL.

CDR3 in DNA: TGTGCCAGCAGCCAAGTGCCAGCGACAGGGGGCGACTATGGCTACACCTTC. Its protein is CASSQVPATGGDYGYTF. The chain is built from TRBV4-2 and TRBJ1-2, with 10 bases fitting TRBD1. Germline V CDR1 and CDR2: LGHNA, YNFKEQ. This CDR3 is 17 amino acids long. Trimming removed 1 base from V and 3 bases from J; junction bases left unmatched: 8.

The V call is TRBV6-5, the J call TRBJ1-2; D gene ambiguous. The germline gives CDR1 MNHEY, CDR2 SVGAGI. The CDR3 consists of 14 residues. Trimming removed 0 bases from V and 7 bases from J, with 12 bases in between. CDR3 in amino acids: CASSYSREIGGYTF. CDR3 bases: TGTGCCAGCAGTTACTCAAGGGAGATCGGTGGCTACACCTTC.

The genes are TRBV10-2 and TRBJ1-2; 11 nucleotides align to TRBD1. The V segment lost 8 bases and the J segment 8 bases; nucleotides outside the gene matches: 10. The CDR3 spans 14 residues. Looked up from germline, CDR1 is WSHSY and CDR2 is SAAADI. CDR3: CASLRDRGSWGYTF. The CDR3 DNA reads as TGCGCCAGCCTGCGGGACAGGGGGTCCTGGGGCTACACCTTC.